One and the same sample provided the 20 T cell receptor beta chains below, sequenced in a study of circulating tumor DNA in untreated peripheral T-cell lymphoma. Sequenced by immunoSEQ multiplex PCR; TCRdb stores in-frame clones only, minus some. In the table there are just over 6,500 clones, 50% to 75% of which are singletons. What was sequenced was tumor tissue. These TCRs come from a human donor with peripheral T-cell lymphoma.

As regards this clone: Sequence at one end of the junction differs from germline and may be a read error. The chain combines TRBV18 with TRBJ1-5, with D uncertain. CDR3 length: 13 residues. CDR1 is KGHSH and CDR2 is LQKENI in the germline V gene. This CDR3 is CASSFDGYQSQHF. The DNA of the CDR3 is TGTGCTAGCTCGTTCGATGGATATCAGTCCCAGCATTTT.

This chain uses TRBV29-1 with TRBJ2-1, with TRBD2 identical over 8 bases. The J segment lost 7 bases and the V segment lost 4 bases, leaving 9 bases of the junction unmatched. CDR3 length equals 14 residues. Germline V lookup: CDR1 SQVTM, CDR2 ANQGSEA. CDR3 DNA: TGCAGCGTTGGTCTGGCGGGAGGTCGAAATGAGCAGTTCTTC. Residues: CSVGLAGGRNEQFF.

The gene calls are TRBV28 and TRBJ2-1; D is possibly TRBD2 (6 bases). CDR3 size: 14 residues. CDR1 and CDR2 (germline): MDHEN, SYDVKM. The germline V and J ends were trimmed by 6 bases and 5 bases, with 14 bases remaining between them. DNA for the CDR3: TGTGCCAGCAGCGAGCGGGCGGTGAACAATGAGCAGTTCTTC. The encoded protein is CASSERAVNNEQFF.

This chain uses TRBV19 with TRBJ2-7; TRBD1 matches 7 bases. J lost 5 bases, V lost 9 bases, and 10 bases had no gene match. Germline-derived CDR1 and CDR2 are LNHDA and SQIVND (reference sequence). The CDR3 has 13 residues. The chain's CDR3 is CASSDRAEDEQYF. CDR3 bases: TGTGCCAGCTCAGACAGGGCTGAGGACGAGCAGTACTTC.

This clone was seen only a few times. J is TRBJ2-1 and V is TRBV15, with D uncertain. Per the germline V gene, CDR1 is LNHNV and CDR2 is YYDKDF (reference sequence). Trimming removed 1 base from V and 4 bases from J, with 11 bases in between. This CDR3 is built from 15 residues. The chain's CDR3 is CATSRVGIPYNEQFF. The CDR3 nucleotides are TGTGCCACCAGCAGAGTAGGGATCCCGTACAATGAGCAGTTCTTC.

The chain recombines TRBV6-8 with TRBJ2-3; D unresolved. The CDR3 has 14 amino acids. The V gene's germline CDR1 is MNHGY and CDR2 SAAAGT. With 2 bases removed from V and 0 bases from J, the gap between germline ends came to 6 bases. CDR3 DNA sequence: TGTGCCAGCAGTTACCAATATAGCACAGATACGCAGTATTTT. This translates into CASSYQYSTDTQYF.

For the CDR3, the DNA is TGTGCCATCAGGGACAACGGGCGCCTGTCCGAGCAGTACTTC. It translates to CAIRDNGRLSEQYF. The J gene is TRBJ2-7, the V gene TRBV6-8; D may be TRBD1 (6 bases). The CDR3 has 14 amino acids. V was shortened by 10 bases and J by 6 bases, with 22 bases between the two germline ends. Germline CDR1 MNHGY, CDR2 SAAAGT.

This sequence joins TRBV11-3 and TRBJ2-7, with TRBD2 matching 13 bases. After removal of 5 bases from V and 5 bases from J, the junction contained 12 bases not matched to a gene. The CDR3 is 17 amino acids. The germline V gene encodes CDR1 SGHNT and CDR2 YENEEA. The CDR3 DNA reads TGTGCCAGCAGCCGGGGACTAGCGGGGCCTCGAAGGGACGAGCAGTACTTC. It yields the protein CASSRGLAGPRRDEQYF. The full variable domain, with the rest looked up from reference TRBV11-3 and TRBJ2-7, is EAGVVQSPRYKIIEKKQPVAFWCNPISGHNTLYWYLQNLGQGPELLIRYENEEAVDDSQLPKDRFSAERLKGVDSTLKIQPAELGDSAVYLCASSRGLAGPRRDEQYFGPGTRLTVT.

This clone has more than one count but fewer than ten. This sequence joins TRBV6-8 and TRBJ1-1; TRBD1 might be the D (6 bases). Germline V CDR1 and CDR2: MNHGY, SAAAGT. This CDR3 region has 14 residues. V lost 6 bases to trimming and J lost 4 bases, with 15 bases between them. The CDR3 is CASSRGGSFTEAFF. CDR3 bases: TGTGCCAGCAGCCGCGGGGGCAGTTTCACTGAAGCTTTCTTT.

The genes are TRBV19 and TRBJ1-4, with TRBD1 matching 10 bases. The germline gives CDR1 LNHDA, CDR2 SQIVND (reference sequence). The CDR3 is made up of 15 amino acids. Trimming removed 6 bases from V and 8 bases from J; junction bases left unmatched: 9. The CDR3 is CASRTTGGAGEKLFF. Here the CDR3 DNA reads TGTGCCAGTAGAACGACAGGGGGCGCGGGGGAAAAACTGTTTTTT.

The chain joins TRBV11-3 to TRBJ2-3; no reliable D call. V lost 5 bases and J 4 bases, leaving 16 bases between the germline ends. From germline, CDR1 is SGHNT and CDR2 YENEEA. The CDR3 has 15 amino acids. Written as DNA, the CDR3 is TGTGCCAGCAGCCCGGCCAAGGGCTGGTCAGATACGCAGTATTTT. Amino acids: CASSPAKGWSDTQYF.

This clone was observed a handful of times. This sequence joins TRBV11-3 and TRBJ2-7, with 8 bases aligning to TRBD2. The CDR3 length is 14 residues. Trimming cost V 3 bases and J 4 bases; bases outside gene matches: 5. Germline assignment: CDR1 SGHNT and CDR2 YENEEA. The CDR3 DNA follows: TGTGCCAGCAGCTTGGGCCGGGAGGGGTACGAGCAGTACTTC. It yields the protein CASSLGREGYEQYF.

This chain links TRBV5-1 with TRBJ1-2, with D possibly being TRBD1 (5 bases). CDR3 length equals 14 residues. With 1 base removed from V and 2 bases from J, the gap between germline ends came to 9 bases. In germline, CDR1 is SGHRS, CDR2 YFSETQ. CDR3 loop: CASSLPDINYGYTF. The CDR3 nucleotides read TGCGCCAGCAGCTTGCCGGACATCAACTATGGCTACACCTTC.

This chain connects TRBV6-8 to TRBJ2-2; D is uncertain. Trimming removed 5 bases at V and 4 bases at J, with 8 bases between. The CDR3 consists of 13 residues. Germline CDR1 reads MNHGY; CDR2 reads SAAAGT. Written as DNA, the CDR3 is TGTGCCAGCAGTGTGCCCGGCACCGGGGAGCTGTTTTTT. It specifies CASSVPGTGELFF.

The rearrangement joins TRBV15 to TRBJ1-2, with 10 bases matching TRBD1. There are 14 residues in the CDR3. Germline CDR1 LNHNV, CDR2 YYDKDF (reference sequence). V lost 5 bases, J lost 5 bases, and 5 bases stayed unmatched. The DNA for the CDR3 is TGTGCCACCAGCCGACAGGGGGCGTCGTATGGCTACACCTTC. Translated: CATSRQGASYGYTF.

Only one count was recorded for this clone. The chain is built from TRBV5-1 and TRBJ2-1, with D possibly TRBD1 on 7 matching bases. V lost 2 bases to trimming and J lost 1 base, with 19 bases between them. Germline V gives CDR1 SGHRS, CDR2 YFSETQ. CDR3 length: 18 residues. The chain's CDR3 is CASSFRQGAGRSYNEQFF. As DNA, the CDR3 is TGCGCCAGCAGCTTCAGACAGGGCGCGGGAAGGTCCTACAATGAGCAGTTCTTC.

V is TRBV6-7 and J is TRBJ2-3; D gene unclear. TRBV6-7 is identified as an open reading frame with a role that is uncertain. This CDR3 comprises 14 residues. The ends were cut back, 6 bases at V and 0 bases at J, with 10 bases in the middle. The CDR3 DNA reads as TGTGCCAGCAGGGCGGTTACTAGCACAGATACGCAGTATTTT. This gives the protein CASRAVTSTDTQYF.

The rearrangement joins TRBV7-6 to TRBJ1-4, with TRBD1 matching over 8 bases. Germline CDR1 SGHVS, CDR2 FNYEAQ. CDR3 size: 14 residues. The J segment lost 4 bases and the V segment lost 7 bases, leaving 5 bases of the junction unmatched. The CDR3 nucleotides read TGTGCCAGCACCCGACAGGGGATTAATGAAAAACTGTTTTTT. This translates into CASTRQGINEKLFF.

This chain connects TRBV19 to TRBJ2-7; 7 nucleotides agree with TRBD1. Trimming at V came to 6 bases and at J to 2 bases, leaving 7 bases not matched to a gene. The CDR3 loop spans 14 amino acids. The V gene's germline CDR1 is LNHDA and CDR2 SQIVND (reference sequence). The CDR3 sequence is CASSDRGQTYEQYF. CDR3 in DNA: TGTGCCAGTAGCGACCGGGGACAGACCTACGAGCAGTACTTC.

The V and J genes are TRBV15 and TRBJ1-4; D ambiguous. The V end was cut by 0 bases, the J end by 8 bases, with 16 bases between. Germline assignment: CDR1 LNHNV and CDR2 YYDKDF (reference sequence). This CDR3 contains 16 residues. The DNA for the CDR3 is TGTGCCACCAGCAGAGATGCTCCAGCCCCAGAAGAAAAACTGTTTTTT. Its protein product is CATSRDAPAPEEKLFF.